This TCR beta chain came from a study of Ad26.COV2.S vaccination and SARS-CoV-2 variants. This CDR3 has 18 amino acids. The germline V gene encodes CDR1 LGHDT and CDR2 YNNKEL (reference sequence). V dropped 3 bases and J dropped 0; count of bases not matched to a gene: 7. The treatment here: 15 to 20 received Ad26.COV2.S at low or high dose, single or two shots; about 5 received placebo; per-sample allocation not given. Sampling took place 63 days after the first vaccine or placebo injection. Ad26.COV2.S expressed prefusion-stabilized spike from the original Wuhan strain. The repertoire was sequenced with immunoSEQ multiplex PCR; TCRdb's copy has only in-frame clones and lacks some. Counted here are over 300,000 clones, under 90% occurring once; the ten biggest clones make up about 7.4%.

This chain uses TRBV3-1 (or the pseudogene TRBV3-2) with TRBJ2-2, with 10 positions matching TRBD2. The sequences come from peripheral blood, collected in a trial of Ad26.COV2.S vaccine versus placebo. The receptor was isolated from a person aged 18-65 years who received the Ad26.COV2.S COVID-19 vaccine or a placebo. CDR3 in amino acids: CASSQVAGGTANTGELFF. CDR3 DNA: TGTGCCAGCAGCCAGGTAGCGGGAGGTACTGCGAACACCGGGGAGCTGTTTTTT.